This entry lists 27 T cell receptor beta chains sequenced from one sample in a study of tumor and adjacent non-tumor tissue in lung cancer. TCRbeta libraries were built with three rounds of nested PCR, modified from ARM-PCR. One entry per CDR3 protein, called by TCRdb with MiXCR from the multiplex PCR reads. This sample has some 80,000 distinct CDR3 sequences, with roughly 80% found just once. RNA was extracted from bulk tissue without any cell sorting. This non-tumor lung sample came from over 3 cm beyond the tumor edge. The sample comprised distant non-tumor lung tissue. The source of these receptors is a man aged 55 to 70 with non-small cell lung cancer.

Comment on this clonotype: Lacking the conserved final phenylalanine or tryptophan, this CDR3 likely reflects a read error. The CDR3 bases are TGTGCCAGCAGTCGGGACGAGGAGGGTGGCTACACCTTA. The encoded protein is CASSRDEEGGYTL. V usage is TRBV5-4 and J usage is TRBJ1-2, with a possible D match to TRBD1 (5 bases). There are 13 residues in the CDR3. Trimming pared 5 bases from V and 7 bases from J, leaving 15 bases between. CDR1 SGHNT and CDR2 YYREEE come from the germline V gene (reference sequence).

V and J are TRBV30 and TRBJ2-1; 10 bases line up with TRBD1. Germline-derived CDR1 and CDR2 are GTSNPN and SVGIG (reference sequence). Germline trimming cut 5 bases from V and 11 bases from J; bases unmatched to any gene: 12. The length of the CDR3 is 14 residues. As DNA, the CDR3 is TGTGCCTGGTCAAGGACAGGGGGAAATGCCCAGCAGTTCTTC. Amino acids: CAWSRTGGNAQQFF. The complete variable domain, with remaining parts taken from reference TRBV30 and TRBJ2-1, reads SQTIHQWPATLVQPVGSPLSLECTVEGTSNPNLYWYRQAAGRGLQLLFYSVGIGQISSEVPQNLSASRPQDRQFILSSKKLLLSDSGFYLCAWSRTGGNAQQFFGPGTRLTVL.

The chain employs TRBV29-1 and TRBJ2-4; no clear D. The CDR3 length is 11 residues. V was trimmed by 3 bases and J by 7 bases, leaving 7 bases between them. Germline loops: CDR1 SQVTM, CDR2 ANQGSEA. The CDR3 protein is CSVESGNIQYF. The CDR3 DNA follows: TGCAGCGTTGAGTCCGGGAACATTCAGTACTTC.

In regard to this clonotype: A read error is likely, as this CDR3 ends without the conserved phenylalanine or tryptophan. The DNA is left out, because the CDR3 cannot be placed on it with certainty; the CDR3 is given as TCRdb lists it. CDR3 residues: CASSSTMGGPKETKYL. The genes are TRBV11-2 and TRBJ2-5; no check of the table's D call, TRBD1, against the DNA was made. Looked up from germline, CDR1 is SGHAT and CDR2 is FQNNGV. Counting both end residues, the CDR3 totals 16 amino acids.

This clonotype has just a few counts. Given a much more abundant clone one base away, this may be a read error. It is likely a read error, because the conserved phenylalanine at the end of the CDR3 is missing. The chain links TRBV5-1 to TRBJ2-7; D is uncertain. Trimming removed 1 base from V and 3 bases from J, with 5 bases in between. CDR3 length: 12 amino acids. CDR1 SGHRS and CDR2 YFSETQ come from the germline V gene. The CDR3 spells CASSLNRYEQYI. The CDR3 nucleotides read TGCGCCAGCAGCTTGAACCGCTACGAGCAGTACATC.

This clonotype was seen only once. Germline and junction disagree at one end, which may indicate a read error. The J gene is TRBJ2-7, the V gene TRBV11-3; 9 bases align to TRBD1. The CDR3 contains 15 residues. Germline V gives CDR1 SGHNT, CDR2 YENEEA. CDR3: CASSLATGGYYEQYF. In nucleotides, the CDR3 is TGCGCCAGCAGCTTAGCGACAGGGGGATACTACGAGCAGTACTTC.

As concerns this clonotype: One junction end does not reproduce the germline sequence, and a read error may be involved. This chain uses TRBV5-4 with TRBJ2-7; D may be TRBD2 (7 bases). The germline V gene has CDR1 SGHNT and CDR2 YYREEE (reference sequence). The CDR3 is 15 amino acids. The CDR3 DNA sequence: TGCGCCAGCAGCTTAGGGCGGGGGCCTACCTACGAGCAGTACTTC. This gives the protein CASSLGRGPTYEQYF. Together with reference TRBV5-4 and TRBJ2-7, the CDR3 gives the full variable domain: ETGVTQSPTHLIKTRGQQVTLRCSSQSGHNTVSWYQQALGQGPQFIFQYYREEENGRGNFPPRFSGLQFPNYSSELNVNALELDDSALYLCASSLGRGPTYEQYFGPGTRLTVT.

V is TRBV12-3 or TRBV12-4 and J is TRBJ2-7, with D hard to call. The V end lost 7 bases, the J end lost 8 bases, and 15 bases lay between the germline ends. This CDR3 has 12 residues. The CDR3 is CASTVDWLKQYF. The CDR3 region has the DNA TGTGCCAGCACCGTCGACTGGCTGAAGCAGTACTTC.

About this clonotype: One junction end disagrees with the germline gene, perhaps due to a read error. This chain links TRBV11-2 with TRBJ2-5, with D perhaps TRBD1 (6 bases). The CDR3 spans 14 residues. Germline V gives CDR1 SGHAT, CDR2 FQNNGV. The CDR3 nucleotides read TGTGCCAGCACCTCTAGACAGGTCCAAGAGACCCGGTACTTC. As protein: CASTSRQVQETRYF.

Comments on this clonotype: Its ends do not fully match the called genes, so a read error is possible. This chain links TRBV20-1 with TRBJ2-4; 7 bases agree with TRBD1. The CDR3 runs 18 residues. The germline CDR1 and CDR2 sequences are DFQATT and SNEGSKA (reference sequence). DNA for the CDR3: TGCAGTCCTAGAAGACAGGGTCTTGGGGCTTTAGCCAAAAACATTCAGTACTTC. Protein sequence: CSPRRQGLGALAKNIQYF.

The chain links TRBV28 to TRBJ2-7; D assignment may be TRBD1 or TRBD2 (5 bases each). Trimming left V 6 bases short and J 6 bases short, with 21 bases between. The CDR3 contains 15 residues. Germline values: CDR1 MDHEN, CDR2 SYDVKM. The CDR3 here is CASRAPGRLLREQYF. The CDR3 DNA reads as TGTGCCAGCAGAGCCCCGGGACGCTTACTCCGCGAGCAGTACTTC.

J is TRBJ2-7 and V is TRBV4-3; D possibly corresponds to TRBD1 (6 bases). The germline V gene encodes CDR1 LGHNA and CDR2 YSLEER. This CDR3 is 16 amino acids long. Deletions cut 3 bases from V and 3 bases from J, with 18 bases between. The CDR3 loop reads CASSHSPGIGGYEQYF. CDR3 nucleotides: TGCGCCAGCAGCCATAGCCCCGGGATAGGGGGCTACGAGCAGTACTTC.

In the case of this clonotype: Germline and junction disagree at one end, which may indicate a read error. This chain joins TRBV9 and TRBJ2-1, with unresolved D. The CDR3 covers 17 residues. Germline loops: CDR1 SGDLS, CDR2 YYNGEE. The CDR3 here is CASSVEVRAGDGNERFF. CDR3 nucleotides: TGTGCCAGCAGCGTAGAAGTTAGGGCAGGAGACGGAAACGAGCGGTTCTTC. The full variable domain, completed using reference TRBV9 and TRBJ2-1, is DSGVTQTPKHLITATGQRVTLRCSPRSGDLSVYWYQQSLDQGLQFLIQYYNGEERAKGNILERFSAQQFPDLHSELNLSSLELGDSALYFCASSVEVRAGDGNERFFGPGTRLTVL.

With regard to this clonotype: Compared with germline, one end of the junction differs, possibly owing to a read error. CDR3: CASSWDRGAGDLFF. The CDR3 DNA is TGTGCCAGCAGCTGGGACAGGGGTGCTGGGGACCTGTTTTTT. V usage is TRBV11-2 and J usage is TRBJ2-2; the match to TRBD1 covers 10 bases. The CDR3 spans 14 residues. Germline V CDR1 and CDR2: SGHAT, FQNNGV.

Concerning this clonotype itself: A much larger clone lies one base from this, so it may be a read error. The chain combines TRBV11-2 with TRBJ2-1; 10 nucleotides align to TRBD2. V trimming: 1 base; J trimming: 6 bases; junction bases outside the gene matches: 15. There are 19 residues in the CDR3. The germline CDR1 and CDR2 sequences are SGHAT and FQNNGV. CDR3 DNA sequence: TGTGCCAGCAGCTTAGTGCGGGGTAGCGGGAGGAAGGGGGTCAATGAGCAGTTCTTC. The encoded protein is CASSLVRGSGRKGVNEQFF. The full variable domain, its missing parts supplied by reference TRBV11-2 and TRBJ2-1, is EAGVAQSPRYKIIEKRQSVAFWCNPISGHATLYWYQQILGQGPKLLIQFQNNGVVDDSQLPKDRFSAERLKGVDSTLKIQPAKLEDSAVYLCASSLVRGSGRKGVNEQFFGPGTRLTVL.

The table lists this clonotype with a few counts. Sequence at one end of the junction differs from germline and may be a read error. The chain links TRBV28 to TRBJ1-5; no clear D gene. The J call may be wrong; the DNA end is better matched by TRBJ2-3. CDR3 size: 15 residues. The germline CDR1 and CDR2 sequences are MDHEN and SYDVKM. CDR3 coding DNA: TGTGCCAGTAGTTTCTCGGACGGTAGCAATCAGCCCCAGTATTTT. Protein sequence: CASSFSDGSNQPQYF.

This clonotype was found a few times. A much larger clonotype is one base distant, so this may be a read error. The CDR3 nucleotides read TGCAGCGTTGGGCCCCTGTGGGAGACCCAGTGCTTC. Amino acid sequence: CSVGPLWETQCF. V usage is TRBV29-1 and J usage is TRBJ2-5, with a weak D call TRBD2 (5 bases). CDR3 length: 12 amino acids. Germline CDR1 and CDR2: SQVTM and ANQGSEA.

The CDR3: CARSPDGTSYGYTF. In nucleotides, the CDR3 is TGCGCCCGTAGCCCGGACGGCACCTCTTACGGCTACACCTTC. The chain joins TRBV4-1 to TRBJ1-2; D remains unclear. The germline gives CDR1 MGHRA, CDR2 YSYEKL. Trimming removed 11 bases at V and 8 bases at J, with 24 bases between. CDR3 length equals 14 residues.

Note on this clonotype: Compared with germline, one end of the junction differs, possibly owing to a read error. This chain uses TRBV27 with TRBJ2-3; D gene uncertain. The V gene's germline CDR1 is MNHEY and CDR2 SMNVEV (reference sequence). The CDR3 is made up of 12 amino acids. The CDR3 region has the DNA TGTGGCAGCAGTTTTTTGGGCCATACGCAGTATTTT. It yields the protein CGSSFLGHTQYF.

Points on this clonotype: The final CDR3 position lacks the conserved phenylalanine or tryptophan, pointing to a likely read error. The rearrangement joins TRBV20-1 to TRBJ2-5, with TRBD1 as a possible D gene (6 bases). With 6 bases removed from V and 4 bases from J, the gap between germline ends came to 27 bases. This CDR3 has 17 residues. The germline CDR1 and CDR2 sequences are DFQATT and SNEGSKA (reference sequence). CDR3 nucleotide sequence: TGCAGTGCATTTGTCCGGCACAGGGTTTCTTTCGGAGAGACCCAGTACTCC. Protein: CSAFVRHRVSFGETQYS.

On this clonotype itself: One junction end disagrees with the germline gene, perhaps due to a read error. The CDR3 DNA sequence: TGCAGTGTTAGATCCTTAAGAGAAAATGAAAAACTGTTTTTT. Translated, it gives CSVRSLRENEKLFF. The chain has TRBV20-1 and TRBJ1-4; D call uncertain. This CDR3 contains 14 residues. Germline V gene lookup returns CDR1 DFQATT and CDR2 SNEGSKA (reference sequence).

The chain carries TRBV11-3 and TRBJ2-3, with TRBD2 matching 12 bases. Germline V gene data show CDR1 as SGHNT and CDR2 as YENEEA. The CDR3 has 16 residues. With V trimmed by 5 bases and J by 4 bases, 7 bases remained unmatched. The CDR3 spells CASSTRLAGVPDTQYF. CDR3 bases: TGTGCCAGCAGCACTCGACTAGCGGGAGTTCCAGATACGCAGTATTTT.

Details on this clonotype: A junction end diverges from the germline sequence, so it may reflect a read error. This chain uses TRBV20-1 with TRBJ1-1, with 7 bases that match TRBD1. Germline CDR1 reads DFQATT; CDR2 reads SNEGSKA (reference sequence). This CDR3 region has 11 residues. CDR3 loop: CSARGDRAALF. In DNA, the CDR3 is TGCAGTGCTAGAGGAGACAGGGCAGCTCTCTTT.

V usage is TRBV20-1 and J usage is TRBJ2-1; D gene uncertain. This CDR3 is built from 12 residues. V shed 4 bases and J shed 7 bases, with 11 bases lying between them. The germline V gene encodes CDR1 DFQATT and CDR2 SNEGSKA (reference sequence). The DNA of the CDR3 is TGCAGTGCTATGTTAGATCGAAATGAGCAGTTCTTC. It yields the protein CSAMLDRNEQFF.

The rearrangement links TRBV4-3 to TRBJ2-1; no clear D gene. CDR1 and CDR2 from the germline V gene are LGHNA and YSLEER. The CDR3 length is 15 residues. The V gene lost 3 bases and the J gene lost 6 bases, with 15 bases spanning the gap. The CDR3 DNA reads TGCGCCAGCAGCCATGTGGGAAGGCTAACCAATGAGCAGTTCTTC. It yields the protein CASSHVGRLTNEQFF.

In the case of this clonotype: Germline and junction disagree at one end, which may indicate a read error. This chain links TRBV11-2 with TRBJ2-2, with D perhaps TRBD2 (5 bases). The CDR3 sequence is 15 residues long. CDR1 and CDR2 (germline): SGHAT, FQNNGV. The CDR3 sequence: CAISLGVRSTGVLFF. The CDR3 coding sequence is TGTGCCATCAGCCTAGGCGTGAGAAGCACCGGGGTGCTGTTTTTT.

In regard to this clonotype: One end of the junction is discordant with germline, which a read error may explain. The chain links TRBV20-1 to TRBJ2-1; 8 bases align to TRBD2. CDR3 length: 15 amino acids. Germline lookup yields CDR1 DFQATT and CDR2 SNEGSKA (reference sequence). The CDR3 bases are TGCAGTGCTCTGGGACTAGAGAGCTCCTTCAATGAGCAGTTCTTC. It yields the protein CSALGLESSFNEQFF.